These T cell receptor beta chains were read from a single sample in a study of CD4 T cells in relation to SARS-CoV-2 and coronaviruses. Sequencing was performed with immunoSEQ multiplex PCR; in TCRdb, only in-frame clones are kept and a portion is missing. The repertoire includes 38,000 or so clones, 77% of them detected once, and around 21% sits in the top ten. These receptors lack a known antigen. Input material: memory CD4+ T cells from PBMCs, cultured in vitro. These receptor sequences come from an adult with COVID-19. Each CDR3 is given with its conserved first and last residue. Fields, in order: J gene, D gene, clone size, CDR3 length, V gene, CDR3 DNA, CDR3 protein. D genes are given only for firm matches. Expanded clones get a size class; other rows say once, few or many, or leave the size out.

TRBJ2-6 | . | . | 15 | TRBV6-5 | TGTGCCAGCAGTAGACAGCGCTCTGGGGCCAACGTCCTGACTTTC | CASSRQRSGANVLTF
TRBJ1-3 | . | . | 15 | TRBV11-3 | TGTGCCAGCAGCTTAGAACCGGGCCCCGGAAACACCATATATTTT | CASSLEPGPGNTIYF
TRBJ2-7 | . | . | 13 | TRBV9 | TGTGCCAGCAGCAAGGGAGTCTCCTACGAGCAGTACTTC | CASSKGVSYEQYF
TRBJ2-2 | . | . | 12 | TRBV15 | TGTGCCACCAGCAGAGATTACCGGGAGCTGTTTTTT | CATSRDYRELFF
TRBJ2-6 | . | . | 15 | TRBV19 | TGTGCCAGTAGTGAAGGGACCTCTGGGGCCAACGTCCTGACTTTC | CASSEGTSGANVLTF
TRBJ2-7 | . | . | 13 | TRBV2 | TGTGCCAGCAGTGCGGAAGAAGGTATCGAGCAGTACTTC | CASSAEEGIEQYF
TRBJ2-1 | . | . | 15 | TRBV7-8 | TGTGCCAGCACTGGCCGGGTCCGGACCCACAATGAGCAGTTCTTC | CASTGRVRTHNEQFF
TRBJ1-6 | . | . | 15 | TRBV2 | TGTGCCAGCAGGTCCGGGACCCCACATAATTCACCCCTCCACTTT | CASRSGTPHNSPLHF
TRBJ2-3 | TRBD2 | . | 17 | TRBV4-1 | TGCGCCAGCAGCCAGGACTGGACTAGCCCTCTCGAAGATACGCAGTATTTT | CASSQDWTSPLEDTQYF
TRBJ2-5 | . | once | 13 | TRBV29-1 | TGCAGCCTCCAAACGGGTACTAGCGAGACCCAGTACTTC | CSLQTGTSETQYF
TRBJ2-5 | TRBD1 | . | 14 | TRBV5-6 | TGTGCCAGCAGCCTGGACAGGGGGCAAGAGACCCAGTACTTC | CASSLDRGQETQYF
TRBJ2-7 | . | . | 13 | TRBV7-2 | TGTGCCAGCAGCTTAGCCGGGTTGAACGAGCAGTACTTC | CASSLAGLNEQYF
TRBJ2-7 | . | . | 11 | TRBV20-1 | TGCAGTGCCCGCCGCTCCTACGAGCAGTACTTC | CSARRSYEQYF
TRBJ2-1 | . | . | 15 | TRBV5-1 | TGCGCCAGCAGCGAACCGGGACGGCCCTTCATCGCGCAGTTCTTC | CASSEPGRPFIAQFF
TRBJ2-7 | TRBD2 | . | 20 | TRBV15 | TGTGCCACCAGCAGAGATCGTTTTAGTTTGGCGGGAGTTATTTATGTCGAGCAGTACTTC | CATSRDRFSLAGVIYVEQYF
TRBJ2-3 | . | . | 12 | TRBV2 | TGTGCCAGCAGGGGCAGCACAGATACGCAGTATTTT | CASRGSTDTQYF
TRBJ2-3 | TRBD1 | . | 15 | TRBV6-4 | TGTGCCAGCAGTTCCCGGGACAGGAACACAGATACGCAGTATTTT | CASSSRDRNTDTQYF
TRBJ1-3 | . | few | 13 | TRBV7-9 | TGTGCCAGCAGCAATGGGCCGGCAAACACCATATATTTT | CASSNGPANTIYF
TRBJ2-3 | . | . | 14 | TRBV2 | TGTGCCAGCACCTATACGAGTCGCACAGATACGCAGTATTTT | CASTYTSRTDTQYF
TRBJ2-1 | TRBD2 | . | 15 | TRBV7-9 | TGTGCCAGCAGCAAACTAGCGATCCCCTACAATGAGCAGTTCTTC | CASSKLAIPYNEQFF
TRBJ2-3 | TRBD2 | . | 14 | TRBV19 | TGTGCCAGTCAGCTAGCGGATCGCACAGATACGCAGTATTTT | CASQLADRTDTQYF
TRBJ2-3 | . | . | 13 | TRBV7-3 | TGTGCCAGCAGCGGAGCTAGCACAGATACGCAGTATTTT | CASSGASTDTQYF
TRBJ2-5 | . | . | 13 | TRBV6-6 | TGTGCCAGCAGTTGGCGCCAGCAAGAGACCCAGTACTTC | CASSWRQQETQYF
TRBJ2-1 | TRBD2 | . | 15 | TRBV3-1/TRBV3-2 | TGTGCCAGCAGCCAGCGGGGGACCCCCCTTCCTGAGCAGTTCTTC | CASSQRGTPLPEQFF